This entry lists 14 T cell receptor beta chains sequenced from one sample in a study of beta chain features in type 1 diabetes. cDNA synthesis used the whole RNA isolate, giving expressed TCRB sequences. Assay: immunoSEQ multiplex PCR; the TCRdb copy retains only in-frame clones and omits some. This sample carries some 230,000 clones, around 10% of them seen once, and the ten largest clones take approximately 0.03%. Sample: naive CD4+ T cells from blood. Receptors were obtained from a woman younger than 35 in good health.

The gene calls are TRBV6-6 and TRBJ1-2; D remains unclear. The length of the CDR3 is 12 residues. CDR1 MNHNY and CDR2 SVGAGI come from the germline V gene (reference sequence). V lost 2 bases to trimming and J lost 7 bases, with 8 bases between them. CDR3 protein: CASSYPGVGYTF. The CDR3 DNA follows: TGTGCCAGCAGTTACCCCGGGGTTGGCTACACCTTC.

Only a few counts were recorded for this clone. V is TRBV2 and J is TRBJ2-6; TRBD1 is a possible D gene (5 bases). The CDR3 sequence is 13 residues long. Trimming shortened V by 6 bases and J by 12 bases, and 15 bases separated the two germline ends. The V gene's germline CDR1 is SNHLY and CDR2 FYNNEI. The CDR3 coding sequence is TGTGCCAGCAGAAGCCAGCAGGGTTCCGTCCTGACTTTC. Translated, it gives CASRSQQGSVLTF.

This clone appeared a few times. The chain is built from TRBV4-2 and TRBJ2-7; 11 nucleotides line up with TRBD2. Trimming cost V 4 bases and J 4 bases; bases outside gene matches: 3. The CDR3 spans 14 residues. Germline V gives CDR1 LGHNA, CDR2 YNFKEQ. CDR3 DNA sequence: TGTGCCAGCAGCCGGGCTAGCGGGGGGTACGAGCAGTACTTC. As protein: CASSRASGGYEQYF.

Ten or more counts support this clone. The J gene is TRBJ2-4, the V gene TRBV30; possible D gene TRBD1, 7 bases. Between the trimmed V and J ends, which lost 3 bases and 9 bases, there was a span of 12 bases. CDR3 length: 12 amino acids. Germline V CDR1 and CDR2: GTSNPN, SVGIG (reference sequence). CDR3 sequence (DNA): TGTGCCTGGAGCCCAGGGGGGAGCATTCAGTACTTC. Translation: CAWSPGGSIQYF.

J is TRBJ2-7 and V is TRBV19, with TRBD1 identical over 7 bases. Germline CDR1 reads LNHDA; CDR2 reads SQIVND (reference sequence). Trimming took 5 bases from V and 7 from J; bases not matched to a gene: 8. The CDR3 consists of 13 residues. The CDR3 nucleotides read TGTGCCAGTAGTCGGGACAGTTATCGAGAGCAGTACTTC. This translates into CASSRDSYREQYF.

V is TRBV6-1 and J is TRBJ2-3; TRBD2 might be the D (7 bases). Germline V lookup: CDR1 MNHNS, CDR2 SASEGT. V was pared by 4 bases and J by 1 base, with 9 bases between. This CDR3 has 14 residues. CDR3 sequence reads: CASSGGGGTDTQYF. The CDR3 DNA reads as TGTGCCAGCAGTGGAGGGGGGGGCACAGATACGCAGTATTTT.

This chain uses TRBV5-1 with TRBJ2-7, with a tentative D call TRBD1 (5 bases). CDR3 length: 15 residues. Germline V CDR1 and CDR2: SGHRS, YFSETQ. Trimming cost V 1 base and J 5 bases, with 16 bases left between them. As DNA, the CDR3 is TGCGCCAGCAGCTTGCAGGGCCCCGCCTGGGACGAGCAGTACTTC. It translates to CASSLQGPAWDEQYF.

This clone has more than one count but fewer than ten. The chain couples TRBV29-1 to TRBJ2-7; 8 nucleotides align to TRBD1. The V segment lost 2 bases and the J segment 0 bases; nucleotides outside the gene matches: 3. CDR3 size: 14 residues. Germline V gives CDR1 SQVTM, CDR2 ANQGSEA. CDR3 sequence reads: CSVERTGSSYEQYF. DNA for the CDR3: TGCAGCGTTGAACGGACAGGGAGCTCCTACGAGCAGTACTTC.

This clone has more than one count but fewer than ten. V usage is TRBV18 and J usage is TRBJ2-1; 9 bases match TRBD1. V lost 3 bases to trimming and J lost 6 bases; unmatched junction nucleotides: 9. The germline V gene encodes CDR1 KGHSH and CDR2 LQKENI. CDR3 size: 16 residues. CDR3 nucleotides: TGTGCCAGCTCACCCCTGGACAGGGGACTTAGCAATGAGCAGTTCTTC. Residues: CASSPLDRGLSNEQFF.

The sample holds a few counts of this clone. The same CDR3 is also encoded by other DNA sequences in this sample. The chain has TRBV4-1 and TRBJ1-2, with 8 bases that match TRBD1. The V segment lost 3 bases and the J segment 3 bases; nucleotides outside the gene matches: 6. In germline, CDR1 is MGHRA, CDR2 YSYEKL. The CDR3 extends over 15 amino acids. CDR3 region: CASSQETGGDYGYTF. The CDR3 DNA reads TGCGCCAGCAGCCAGGAAACAGGGGGTGACTATGGCTACACCTTC.

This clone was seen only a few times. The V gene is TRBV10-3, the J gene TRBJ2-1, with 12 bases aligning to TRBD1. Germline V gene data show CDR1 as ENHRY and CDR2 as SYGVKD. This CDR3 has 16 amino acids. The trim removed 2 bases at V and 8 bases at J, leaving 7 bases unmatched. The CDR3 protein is CAISEPGQGARDEQFF. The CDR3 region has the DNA TGTGCCATCAGTGAGCCGGGACAGGGGGCTCGAGATGAGCAGTTCTTC.

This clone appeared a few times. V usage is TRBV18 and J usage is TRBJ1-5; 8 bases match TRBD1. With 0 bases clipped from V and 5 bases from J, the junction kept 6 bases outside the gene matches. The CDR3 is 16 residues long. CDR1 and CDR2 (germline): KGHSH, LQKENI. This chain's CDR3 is CASSPPGTGPDQPQHF. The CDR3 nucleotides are TGTGCCAGCTCACCACCCGGGACAGGCCCCGATCAGCCCCAGCATTTT. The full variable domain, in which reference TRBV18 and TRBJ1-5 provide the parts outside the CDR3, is NAGVMQNPRHLVRRRGQEARLRCSPMKGHSHVYWYRQLPEEGLKFMVYLQKENIIDESGMPKERFSAEFPKEGPSILRIQQVVRGDSAAYFCASSPPGTGPDQPQHFGDGTRLSIL.

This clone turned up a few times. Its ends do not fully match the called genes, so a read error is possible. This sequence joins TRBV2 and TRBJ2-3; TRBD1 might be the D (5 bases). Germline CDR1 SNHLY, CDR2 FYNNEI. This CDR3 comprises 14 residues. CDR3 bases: TGTGCCAGCAGGGAAGACAGTAACACAGATACGCAGTATTTT. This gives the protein CASREDSNTDTQYF.

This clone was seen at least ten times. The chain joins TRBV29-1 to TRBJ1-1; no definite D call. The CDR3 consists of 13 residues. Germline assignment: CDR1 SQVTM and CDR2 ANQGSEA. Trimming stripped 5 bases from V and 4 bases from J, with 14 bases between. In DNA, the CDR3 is TGCAGCGTTATGGAGGGATCGGGCACTGAAGCTTTCTTT. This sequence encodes CSVMEGSGTEAFF.